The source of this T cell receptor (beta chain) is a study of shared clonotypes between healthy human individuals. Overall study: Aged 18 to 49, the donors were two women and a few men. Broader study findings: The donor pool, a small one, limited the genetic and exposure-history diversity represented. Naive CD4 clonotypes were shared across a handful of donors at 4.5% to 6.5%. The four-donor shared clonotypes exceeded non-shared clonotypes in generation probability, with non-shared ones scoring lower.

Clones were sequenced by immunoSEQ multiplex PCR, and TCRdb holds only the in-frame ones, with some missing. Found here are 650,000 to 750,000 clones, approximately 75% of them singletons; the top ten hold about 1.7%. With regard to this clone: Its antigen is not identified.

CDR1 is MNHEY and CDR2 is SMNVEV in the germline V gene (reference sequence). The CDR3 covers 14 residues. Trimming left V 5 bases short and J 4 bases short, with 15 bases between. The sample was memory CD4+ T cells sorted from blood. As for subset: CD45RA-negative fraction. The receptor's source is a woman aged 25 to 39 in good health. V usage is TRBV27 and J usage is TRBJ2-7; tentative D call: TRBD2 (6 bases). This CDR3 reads CASSPSTGVYEQYF. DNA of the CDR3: TGTGCCAGCAGTCCGTCTACGGGGGTTTACGAGCAGTACTTC.